Described below is a single T cell receptor beta chain sequence and its context. The antigen remains undetermined. Profiling of TCR beta VDJ combinations and CDR3 sequences used genomic DNA as template. TCRdb reprocessed the reads via MiXCR and lists one record per CDR3 protein. The profile shows 75,000 to 90,000 distinct CDR3 sequences, around 44% of them singletons. Trimming took 2 bases from V and 4 from J, leaving 10 bases between them. This CDR3 spans 13 amino acids. The germline gives CDR1 SGHNT, CDR2 YYREEE (reference sequence). This specimen comes from a study of CD8+CD57+ T cells in acquired aplastic anemia. Study-wide context: The sorted CD4+ and CD8+ cells yielded an average approximately 3.3 ug of DNA. Study results and caveats: Both patients and controls carried the same twenty-nine CD8+ CDR3 sequences. Any difference that existed in CD8+ Simpson's diversity between patients and controls was not significant.

Material: sorted CD4+, CD8+, or CD8+CD57+ T cells (not recorded which) from PBMCs. This TCR derives from a human donor in good health, serving as a control. V usage is TRBV5-4 and J usage is TRBJ2-7, with D tentatively TRBD2 (6 bases). The CDR3 DNA is TGTGCCAGCAGCTTCGGGGGTCTGTACGAGCAGTACTTC. It translates to CASSFGGLYEQYF.